Presented here are 10 T cell receptor beta chains from one specimen sequenced in a study of blood T cell repertoires in COVID-19. Sequenced by immunoSEQ multiplex PCR; TCRdb stores in-frame clones only, minus some. The sample comprises under 300,000 clones, about nine tenths of which are singletons, and about 1.7% rests with the top ten. Sequencing used PBMCs or T cells enriched from blood (not recorded which). These receptors came from a woman aged 40 to 49 who had recovered from COVID-19.

This clone was found once. The chain employs TRBV28 and TRBJ2-2, with D perhaps TRBD1 (6 bases). The germline gives CDR1 MDHEN, CDR2 SYDVKM. This CDR3 is 17 amino acids long. Trimming cost V 6 bases and J 7 bases, with 24 bases left between them. CDR3 residues: CASRPPRDILRGGELFF. CDR3 nucleotide sequence: TGTGCCAGCAGACCCCCTCGGGACATCCTTAGGGGCGGGGAGCTGTTTTTT.

This chain links TRBV5-1 with TRBJ2-7; possible D gene TRBD1, 6 bases. V lost 2 bases and J 3 bases, leaving 12 bases between the germline ends. The germline V gene encodes CDR1 SGHRS and CDR2 YFSETQ. This CDR3 is built from 14 residues. CDR3 DNA sequence: TGCGCCAGCAGCTTTTCACAGGGAAACTACGAGCAGTACTTC. Protein sequence: CASSFSQGNYEQYF.

This clone has only one observation. V gene TRBV27 combines with J gene TRBJ2-7; tentatively, D is TRBD1 (6 bases). The CDR3 sequence is 14 residues long. Per the germline V gene, CDR1 is MNHEY and CDR2 is SMNVEV (reference sequence). V was clipped by 1 base and J by 2 bases, with 9 bases between them. The CDR3 coding sequence is TGTGCCAGCAGTTTATTCAGGGGTCCCTACGAGCAGTACTTC. Translating it yields CASSLFRGPYEQYF.

This clone was counted once. V usage is TRBV21-1 and J usage is TRBJ1-5. TRBV21-1 is labeled a pseudogene. The CDR3 contains 14 residues. DNA of the CDR3: TGTGCCAGCAGCAACCGCAGTGGAGGTAAGCCCCAGCATTTT. Residues: CASSNRSGGKPQHF.

For the CDR3, the DNA is TGTGCCAGCCAAGCGTCTTGGCAGGGTAGTAATGGCTACACCTTC. Protein sequence: CASQASWQGSNGYTF. This chain uses TRBV18 with TRBJ1-2; D possibly corresponds to TRBD1 (5 bases). Trimming took 8 bases from V and 6 from J, leaving 22 bases between them. Germline CDR1 KGHSH, CDR2 LQKENI. The CDR3 length is 15 residues.

V and J are TRBV7-8 and TRBJ1-1; D possibly corresponds to TRBD1 (6 bases). The germline CDR1 and CDR2 sequences are SGHVS and FQNEAQ. The CDR3 loop spans 17 amino acids. V lost 1 base, J lost 1 base, and 16 bases lay in between. CDR3 in DNA: TGTGCCAGCAGCTTAGTCGGGGGGTGGACAGCGAACACTGAAGCTTTCTTT. It codes for CASSLVGGWTANTEAFF.

This clone was seen only a few times. The chain carries TRBV6-5 and TRBJ2-7; TRBD1 agrees at 7 bases. The CDR3 totals 14 residues. Germline V gene lookup returns CDR1 MNHEY and CDR2 SVGAGI. V gave up 0 bases and J gave up 6 bases; unmatched junction bases: 5. This chain's CDR3 is CASSYSNRGGEQYF. CDR3 coding DNA: TGTGCCAGCAGTTACTCGAACAGGGGTGGCGAGCAGTACTTC.

The gene calls are TRBV19 and TRBJ2-5, with 8 bases fitting TRBD2. The V segment lost 5 bases and the J segment 4 bases; nucleotides outside the gene matches: 9. In germline, CDR1 is LNHDA, CDR2 SQIVND (reference sequence). This CDR3 spans 15 amino acids. The CDR3 coding sequence is TGTGCCAGTAGTCCCATACCGGGACTAGGAGAGACCCAGTACTTC. It is translated as CASSPIPGLGETQYF.

The V gene is TRBV5-1, the J gene TRBJ2-5; 11 bases map to TRBD2. There are 15 residues in the CDR3. Germline-derived CDR1 and CDR2 are SGHRS and YFSETQ. After removal of 4 bases from V and 2 bases from J, the junction contained 4 bases not matched to a gene. CDR3 amino acids: CASSIRLAGQETQYF. The CDR3 DNA sequence: TGCGCCAGCAGCATCAGACTAGCGGGGCAAGAGACCCAGTACTTC.

V usage is TRBV11-1 and J usage is TRBJ1-1; D not certain. CDR1 and CDR2 (germline): SGHAT, FQDESV (reference sequence). This CDR3 contains 14 residues. V was clipped by 5 bases and J by 1 base, with 11 bases between them. The CDR3 coding sequence is TGTGCCAGCAGCCAATGGGCCCGGAACACTGAAGCTTTCTTT. It is translated as CASSQWARNTEAFF.